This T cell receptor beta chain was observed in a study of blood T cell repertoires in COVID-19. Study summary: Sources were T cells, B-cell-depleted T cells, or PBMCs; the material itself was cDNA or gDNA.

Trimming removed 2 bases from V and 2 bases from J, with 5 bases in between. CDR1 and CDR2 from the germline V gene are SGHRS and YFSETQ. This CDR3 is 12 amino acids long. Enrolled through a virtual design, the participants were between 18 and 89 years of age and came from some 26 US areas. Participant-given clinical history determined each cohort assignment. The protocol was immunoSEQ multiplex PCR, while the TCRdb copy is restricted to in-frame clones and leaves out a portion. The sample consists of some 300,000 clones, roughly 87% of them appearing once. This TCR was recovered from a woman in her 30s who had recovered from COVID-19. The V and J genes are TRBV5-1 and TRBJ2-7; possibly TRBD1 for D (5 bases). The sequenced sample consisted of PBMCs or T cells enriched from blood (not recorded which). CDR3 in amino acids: CASSLGAYEQYF. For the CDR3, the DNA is TGCGCCAGCAGCTTAGGGGCCTACGAGCAGTACTTC.